Here is one T cell receptor beta chain with its context. There are many counts of this clonotype. Its cognate antigen has yet to be identified. No qualities accompany the bases; no much larger clone lies one base away. Amplification of TCR beta CDR3 regions was carried out from RNA transcripts. The TCR CDR3 was subjected to a first round of RT-PCR using the HTBI primer set and the Qiagen OneStep RT-PCR kit. Libraries were constructed in a second round of multiplex PCR, after which size selection and purification were performed. Sequencing of the libraries was done on an Illumina HiSeq2000 using paired-end 100 bp reads. Turning to the authors' computational methods: SOAPnuke was used to process the raw data, throwing out any read that contained adapters or uncalled bases, had a mean Phred below 15, or lacked an exact constant-primer or identifier match. COPE v1.2.5 was used to merge the high-quality paired reads, and each unique nucleotide sequence was defined as a clonotype. Clonotypes were aligned to IMGT TRBV, TRBD and TRBJ reference segments using MiTCR v1.1. Only V-J combinations with frequency above 0.0001, covering roughly 99% of repertoires, were analysed. The TCS score was defined as F50 (clonal expansion) divided by E x V (chaos), with BLOSUM62-based TCRdist calculated between CDR3 peptides within each V-J. Welch's t-statistics and random forest reduced fewer than 550 V-J features to about 13, which were used in a naive Bayes classifier (R e1071). TCRdb handled the public reads itself, with Q25 trimming in fastp and clone calling in MiXCR, and kept productive beta chains. Merged by CDR3 protein, the rows form single entries marked with the most common genes and DNA. The V and J calls, along with clone size, are taken from TCRdb and not from the paper's own processing. The sample data list around 290,000 distinct CDR3 sequences, and about an eighth of these were observed just once. Roughly 8% of the sample is taken by the ten largest.

This entry is derived from a study of T cells in Graves' hyperthyroidism and ophthalmopathy (dated by TCRdb to between 2018 and 2021). In the study overall: Peripheral blood samples were taken at initial diagnosis, before any treatment was given. Prospective prediction of ophthalmopathy was tested in an independent validation cohort of some 19 hyperthyroidism patients and 17 patients who later progressed to ophthalmopathy. In several Graves' hyperthyroidism patients, the study also compared T-cell repertoires from thyroid tissue with T-cell repertoires from blood. Following sampling, methimazole starting at 30 mg daily was given to hyperthyroidism patients, and high-dose intravenous methylprednisolone was given to ophthalmopathy patients. A discovery cohort of fewer than 110 patients, roughly 43 with Graves' ophthalmopathy and about 60 with stable Graves' hyperthyroidism, was used to find distinguishing TCR V-J signatures. TCR Vbeta CDR3 sequencing of 120 to 150 peripheral blood samples (roughly 41 ophthalmopathy, 75 to 85 hyperthyroidism and some 17 progressor patients) is reported in the paper. The roughly 94 discovery patients were randomly split 7:3 into training and test sets.

Hyperthyroidism patients were newly diagnosed, with disease duration under 2 months, and aged 18 to 65 years. Any patient with an uncontrolled infection, another autoimmune disease, pregnancy or lactation was excluded. Diagnoses were established on the basis of clinical symptoms, serum thyroxine and TRAb, thyroid ultrasound, and orbital computed tomography. For progressor patients, blood was drawn at the first diagnosis of hyperthyroidism, before any ophthalmopathy symptoms had appeared. Ficoll-Paque density gradient centrifugation was used to isolate PBMCs from about 9.4 ml of fresh peripheral blood. Progressor patients were initially diagnosed with Graves' hyperthyroidism and developed ophthalmopathy during follow-up. Total RNA was extracted with Trizol reagent, and quality was checked on an Agilent 2100 Bioanalyzer. Results the study describes overall, beyond this receptor: Ophthalmopathy was separated from stable hyperthyroidism by a 13 V-J signature model, with 87.88% sensitivity and just over 81% specificity obtained in cross-validation and 80%/75% obtained in testing. During validation, the model predicted progression to ophthalmopathy a median of roughly 7.1 months ahead of onset, with almost 71% sensitivity and 72% to 80% specificity. Blood samples also contained most of the expanded thyroid clonotypes (frequency above 0.001), which suggests that blood repertoires may reflect thyroid immune responses. No statistical method was used to set the sample size in advance, and investigators knew the group allocation.

Spanning cysteine to phenylalanine, the CDR3 consists of 15 amino acids. Only the CDR3 portion is preserved as DNA: 45 bases, with reading frame beginning at the first base. CDR1 and CDR2 (SGHAT, FQNNGV) derive from the germline V gene. V is trimmed back by 1 base and J by 3 bases, and the junction contains 6 bases that no gene match accounts for. This receptor was taken from a woman in her twenties or thirties with Graves' hyperthyroidism that later progressed to Graves' ophthalmopathy. The rearranged chain carries TRBV11-2 and TRBJ2-7, with 7 bases aligning to TRBD2. Input material: blood. The DNA is as follows: TGTGCCAGCAGCTTAGGTCGGGACTATCTCTACGAGCAGTACTTC. Protein translation: CASSLGRDYLYEQYF.